The source of this T cell receptor (beta chain) is a study of cytomegalovirus exposure and HLA in healthy donors (TCRdb year 2017). For the wider study: An earlier analysis of approximately 600 of the donors reported more than 250 Gb of sequence data and more than 90 million unique TCR beta sequences from around 200 million T cells. Of the roughly 400 genotyped donors, 65% to 90% were placed in the genetic ancestry cluster associated with self-reported Caucasian donors. Rather than drawing on any new phenotypic data, the later analysis identified candidate immune exposures from TCR beta sequences and the way those sequences occurred across donors. Every repertoire in the discovery cohort had been generated on one and the same sequencing platform. An earlier analysis of approximately 580 of the donors used high-throughput TCR beta sequencing to judge whether each TCR beta V gene segment behaved as functional or pseudogenic. Alongside the repertoire data, information on donor age, sex, ethnicity and CMV serostatus was compiled. The study aimed to test whether cataloging public T cell receptors could reveal signatures of past pathogen exposure. High-throughput TCR immunosequencing, statistical association of individual TCRs with disease status, and machine learning were combined to predict cytomegalovirus infection status. Besides the first cohort of 500 to 700 subjects, a separate validation cohort made up of 90 to 150 different subjects was used. Approximately 300 gigabases of sequencing data and 91 million or so unique TCR sequences made up an early release that covered over 550 HLA-typed donors. A later analysis re-analyzed previously published TCR beta repertoires from 550 to 700 donors and added high-resolution HLA genotyping to study TCR occurrence patterns. Roughly five DR-DQ haplotypes were handled as single units for association and clustering, since linkage in the cohort was strong. Both class I and class II loci were covered by HLA typing, at four-digit resolution. The study profiled the T cell repertoires of 666 subjects by immunosequencing and related them to cytomegalovirus serostatus. A later genetic analysis took genome-wide SNP genotypes for about three fifths of the 666 donors and used that subset as a discovery cohort. Typing coverage differed by locus: A, B, C, DRB1 and DQB1 were typed in about 620-630 donors, DQA1 in 500 to 550, DPA1 in 600 to 610, and DPB1 in 450 to 480. Among 300 to 500 genotyped donors of the cohort, an average of approximately 240,000 unique TCR beta nucleotide sequences was sequenced per donor, of which about 18% were non-productive. On the study overall, not on this receptor specifically: A later analysis reported that several top co-occurrence clusters appeared linked to parvovirus B19, influenza, CMV and Epstein-Barr virus. In the study, approximately 160 TCR beta chains were listed as associated with cytomegalovirus. A further reported finding was that TCR beta sequences accurately predicted the HLA-A and HLA-B alleles for most subjects in the first cohort. For the cohort, immune exposure information was limited to CMV serostatus. Most TCR sequences were observed very rarely across donors, whereas some public TCRs were present in many individuals. Assigning TCR associations to individual alleles was difficult when HLA alleles, especially DR and DQ, strongly co-occurred. Only TCR beta chains were sequenced in this cohort, and the absence of alpha or paired-chain data limited detectable features. Three of the identified cytomegalovirus-associated TCR beta chains were confirmed in vitro to be specific for cytomegalovirus antigens. In a later analysis, the rate of TCR association differed among HLA loci, with DRB1 alleles having the most associated TCRs and HLA-C alleles having the fewest. Some IMGT-functional V segments, including TRBV6-2 and TRBV6-3, could not be distinguished by the 87-base-pair reads and were therefore excluded. According to a later genetic analysis, donors in an Asian-associated ancestry cluster had fewer N-insertions in productive TCRs than the roughly 660-donor mean. Because HLA typing was missing for some donors at each locus, association tests included only the typed subset. In a later genetic analysis, a missense DCLRE1C variant was associated with V-gene and J-gene trimming of TCR beta chains, and the association was replicated in an independent cohort. In both the original and validation cohorts, the classifier was reported to diagnose cytomegalovirus status with high specificity and sensitivity. Sequencing depth was assumed to be roughly uniform across donors in the presence/absence analyses, though that assumption may not hold. At a false discovery rate of 0.05, a later analysis linked fewer than 20,000 TCR beta sequences to specific HLA alleles. The sequencing pipeline was judged likely to have produced a cluster of highly shared sequence variants as a technical artifact. Because counts were too low, about 18 rarely observed V segments, including chromosome 9 orphons, were excluded from the earlier analysis of fewer than 650 of the donors. Correlated functional status among segregating V segments might reflect linkage disequilibrium, but an unknown experimental factor could not be ruled out. Most CMV-associated TCR beta chains appeared to be HLA-restricted in a later analysis, and the HLA associations seemed to be driven largely by CMV exposure. The authors suggested that the approach could potentially be extended to other disease states and immunological phenotypes. In a later analysis, HLA-associated TCR beta chains showed more clonal expansion and lower generation probabilities than non-associated chains that were equally common. In an earlier analysis of more than 450 of the donors, most TCR beta V segments were observed in productive rearrangements about 90% or about 30% of the time, broadly matching IMGT annotations.

Library generation was performed with the immunoSEQ multiplex PCR assay. The multiplex PCR relied on a mix of 60 forward primers for TCR Vbeta segments and 13 reverse primers for TCR Jbeta segments. Amplification of the CDR3 region of rearranged TCR beta genes was performed with a multiplex PCR assay on genomic DNA. The amplified TCR beta libraries were sequenced on the Illumina HiSeq System as 87-base-pair reads. Under the source paper's analysis protocol: A later analysis counted about 80 million unique TCR beta chains across the 650 to 800 repertoires, and 9.5 million to 11 million of these chains were shared by at least two donors. To remove PCR and sequencing errors, raw reads were error-corrected and collapsed into unique sequences using a nearest-neighbor algorithm that merged closely related sequences. To assign V, D and J gene segments, CDR3 sequences were aligned to IMGT reference sequences. For a sequence to be retained, a match of at least six nucleotides was required to both a V gene segment and a J gene segment. Rearrangements were called productive when the CDR3 lacked stop codons and stayed in frame with V and J; all others were non-productive. CDR3 was defined by IMGT convention, running from the second conserved V-encoded cysteine to the conserved J-encoded phenylalanine. In an earlier analysis of around 640 of the donors, sequences lacking an unambiguous match to a single V gene segment were excluded. In an earlier analysis of approximately 560 of the donors, a V segment was called functional when productive rearrangements were above 56.7%, and segregating when the standard deviation between donors exceeded 5%. A statistical classification framework was developed to diagnose cytomegalovirus status using the catalog of TCR beta chain sequences. In a later analysis, TCR nucleotide sequences were compared against IMGT/GENE-DB human TR gene sequences so that V and J genes could be assigned. In a later analysis, CDR3 sequences and most-parsimonious VDJ recombination scenarios were assigned using the TCRdist pipeline. In a later analysis, each TCR beta chain was defined by its CDR3 amino acid sequence together with its V-gene family, and reads lacking a unique V-gene family were excluded. To address suspected cross-contamination and a sequencing artifact, a later analysis removed around 600 highly shared, low-generation-probability nucleotide sequences. In a later analysis, a clonal expansion index was calculated for each public chain from normalized within-repertoire ranks of inferred template counts. A later analysis computed generation probabilities with a VDJ recombination model fitted to out-of-frame rearrangements, and checked the results against IGoR. In a later analysis, TCR-TCR, TCR-HLA and TCR-CMV co-occurrence was scored with hypergeometric tests, and a repertoire-size bias correction was applied to TCR pairs. A later analysis estimated false discovery rates by permuting HLA or CMV assignments 20 times. In a later analysis, co-occurring TCRs were grouped using DBSCAN, and TCRdist sequence similarity was added for clustering within HLA-allele-positive subsets. For co-occurrence clustering, repertoires with fewer than 30,000 or more than 120,000 public chains were excluded, along with roughly 5 repertoires with anomalous nucleotide sharing. TCRdb limited this immuneACCESS table to in-frame rearrangements with V and J called. A share of clones is missing; checked studies link under half to unresolved V genes, and the rest is unexplained. From that table come the V and J calls and clone size; the DNA was used to work out D and trimming. The sample includes about 71,000 clones, with 70% observed a single time. The biggest ten clones account for roughly 9.8% of the sample.

This clone was counted a few times. It has no known antigen specificity. Within one base of it there is no much larger clone, and no base qualities were kept. The cohort consisted of 670 or so healthy bone marrow donors. Cohort members were all nominally healthy when sampled, although unrecorded immune exposures were likely present. The donor was CMV seropositive and belonged to the group of about 290 seropositive cohort members. Every donor gave a peripheral blood sample, and the peripheral blood mononuclear cells from that sample were used for TCR beta sequencing. The Qiagen DNeasy Blood Extraction Kit was used to extract genomic DNA from the blood cell samples. V lost 1 base and J lost 15 bases, and the count of bases not matched to a germline gene is 11. The germline V gene provides CDR1 KGHSH and CDR2 LQKENI. The CDR3 contains 15 residues, cysteine and phenylalanine counted. CDR3 DNA is the only sequence kept; it has 45 bases, read in frame from the first base.

The V gene is TRBV18 and the J gene is TRBJ2-1; TRBD1 fits 11 bases in the junction. The sequencing input was PBMCs. The clonotype originates from a woman between 50 and 59 years old in good health and CMV-seropositive. The DNA reads as follows: TGTGCCAGCTCACCACTAGGACAGGGGGCCTCGGAGTCGTTCTTC. It codes for CASSPLGQGASESFF.